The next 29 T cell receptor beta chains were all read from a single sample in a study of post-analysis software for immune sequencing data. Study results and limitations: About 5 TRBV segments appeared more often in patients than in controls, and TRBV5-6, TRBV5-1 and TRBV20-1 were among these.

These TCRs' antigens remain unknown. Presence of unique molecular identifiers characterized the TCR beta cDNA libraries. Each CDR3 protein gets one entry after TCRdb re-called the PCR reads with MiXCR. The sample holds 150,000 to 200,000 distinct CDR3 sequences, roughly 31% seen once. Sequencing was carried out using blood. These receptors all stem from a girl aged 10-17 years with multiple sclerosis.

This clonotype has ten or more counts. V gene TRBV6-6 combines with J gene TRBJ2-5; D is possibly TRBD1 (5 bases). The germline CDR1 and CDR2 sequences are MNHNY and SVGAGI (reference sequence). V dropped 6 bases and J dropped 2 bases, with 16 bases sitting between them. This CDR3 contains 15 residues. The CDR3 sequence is CASRDVGPDQETQYF. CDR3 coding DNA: TGTGCCAGCAGGGACGTGGGGCCGGATCAAGAGACCCAGTACTTC.

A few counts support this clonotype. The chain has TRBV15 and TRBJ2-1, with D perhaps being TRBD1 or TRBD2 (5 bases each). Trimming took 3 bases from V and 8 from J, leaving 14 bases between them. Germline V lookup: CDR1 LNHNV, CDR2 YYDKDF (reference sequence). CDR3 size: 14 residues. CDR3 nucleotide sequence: TGTGCCACCAGCAGCTGGGACCTCGGCGATGAGCAGTTCTTC. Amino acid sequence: CATSSWDLGDEQFF.

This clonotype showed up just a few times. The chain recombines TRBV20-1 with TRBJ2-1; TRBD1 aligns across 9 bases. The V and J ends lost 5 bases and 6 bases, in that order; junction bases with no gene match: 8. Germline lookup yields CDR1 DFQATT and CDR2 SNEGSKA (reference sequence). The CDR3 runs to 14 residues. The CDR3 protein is CSAGAGTGSNEQFF. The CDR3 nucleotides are TGCAGTGCTGGAGCCGGGACAGGGTCCAATGAGCAGTTCTTC.

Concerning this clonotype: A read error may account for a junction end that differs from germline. CDR3 sequence: CGAPLNEKLFF. For the CDR3, the DNA is TGCGGTGCTCCTCTTAATGAAAAACTGTTTTTT. V gene TRBV20-1 combines with J gene TRBJ1-4; D not resolved. There are 11 residues in the CDR3. CDR1 is DFQATT, CDR2 SNEGSKA, per germline (reference sequence).

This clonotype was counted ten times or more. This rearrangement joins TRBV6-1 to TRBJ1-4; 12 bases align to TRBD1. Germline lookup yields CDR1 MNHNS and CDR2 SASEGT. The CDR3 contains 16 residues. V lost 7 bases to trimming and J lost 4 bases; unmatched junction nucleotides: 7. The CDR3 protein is CASMGQGARDNEKLFF. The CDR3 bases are TGTGCCAGCATGGGACAGGGGGCGCGGGATAATGAAAAACTGTTTTTT.

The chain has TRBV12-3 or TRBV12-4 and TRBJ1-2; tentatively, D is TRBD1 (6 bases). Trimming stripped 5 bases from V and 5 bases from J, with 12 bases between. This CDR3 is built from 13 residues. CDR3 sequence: CASSPTGFYGYTF. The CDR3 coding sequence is TGTGCCAGCAGTCCTACAGGGTTTTATGGCTACACCTTC.

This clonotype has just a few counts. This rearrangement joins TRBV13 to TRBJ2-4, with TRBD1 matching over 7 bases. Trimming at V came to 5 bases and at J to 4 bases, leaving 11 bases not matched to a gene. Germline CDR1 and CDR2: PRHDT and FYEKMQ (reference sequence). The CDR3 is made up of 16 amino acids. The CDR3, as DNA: TGTGCCAGCAGCGGAGAAGTGGGACAGAAAAAAAACATTCAGTACTTC. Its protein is CASSGEVGQKKNIQYF. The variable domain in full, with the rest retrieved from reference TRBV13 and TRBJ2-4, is AAGVIQSPRHLIKEKRETATLKCYPIPRHDTVYWYQQGPGQDPQFLISFYEKMQSDKGSIPDRFSAQQFSDYHSELNMSSLELGDSALYFCASSGEVGQKKNIQYFGAGTRLSVL.

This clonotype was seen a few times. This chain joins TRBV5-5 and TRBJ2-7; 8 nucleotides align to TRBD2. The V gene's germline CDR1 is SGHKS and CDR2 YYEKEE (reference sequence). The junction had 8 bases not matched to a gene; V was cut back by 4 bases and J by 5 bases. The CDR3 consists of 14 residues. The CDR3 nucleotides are TGTGCCAGCAGCCCCGGGAGGGGCAAGGACGAGCAGTACTTC. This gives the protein CASSPGRGKDEQYF.

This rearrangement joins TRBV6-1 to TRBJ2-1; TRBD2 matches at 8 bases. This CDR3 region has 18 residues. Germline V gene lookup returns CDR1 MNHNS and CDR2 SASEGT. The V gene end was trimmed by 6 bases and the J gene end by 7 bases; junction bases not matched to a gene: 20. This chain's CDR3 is CASRGSPLEAGVINEQFF. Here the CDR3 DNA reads TGTGCCAGCAGAGGAAGCCCCCTCGAAGCGGGAGTTATAAATGAGCAGTTCTTC.

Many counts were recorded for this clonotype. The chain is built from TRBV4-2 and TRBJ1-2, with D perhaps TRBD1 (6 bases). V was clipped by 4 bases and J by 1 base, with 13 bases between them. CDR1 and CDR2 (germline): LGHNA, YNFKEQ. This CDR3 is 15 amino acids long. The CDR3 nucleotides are TGTGCCAGCAGCCTCGGACAGAATGATAACTATGGCTACACCTTC. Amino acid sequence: CASSLGQNDNYGYTF.

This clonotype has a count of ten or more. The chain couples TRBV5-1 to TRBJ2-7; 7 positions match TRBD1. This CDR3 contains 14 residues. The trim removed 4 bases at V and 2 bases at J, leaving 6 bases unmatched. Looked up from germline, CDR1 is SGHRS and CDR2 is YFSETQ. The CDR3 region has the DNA TGCGCCAGCAGCACAGGACAGGTTACCTACGAGCAGTACTTC. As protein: CASSTGQVTYEQYF. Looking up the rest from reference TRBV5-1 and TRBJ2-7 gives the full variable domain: KAGVTQTPRYLIKTRGQQVTLSCSPISGHRSVSWYQQTPGQGLQFLFEYFSETQRNKGNFPGRFSGRQFSNSRSEMNVSTLELGDSALYLCASSTGQVTYEQYFGPGTRLTVT.

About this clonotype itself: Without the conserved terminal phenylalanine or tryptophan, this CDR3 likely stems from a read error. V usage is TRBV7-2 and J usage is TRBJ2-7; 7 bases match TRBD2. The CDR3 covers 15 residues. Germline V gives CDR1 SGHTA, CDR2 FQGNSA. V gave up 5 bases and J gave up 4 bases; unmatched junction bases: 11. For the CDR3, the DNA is TGTGCCAGCAGCACCCGAAGCGGGAACCTTTACGAGCAGTACTTA. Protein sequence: CASSTRSGNLYEQYL.

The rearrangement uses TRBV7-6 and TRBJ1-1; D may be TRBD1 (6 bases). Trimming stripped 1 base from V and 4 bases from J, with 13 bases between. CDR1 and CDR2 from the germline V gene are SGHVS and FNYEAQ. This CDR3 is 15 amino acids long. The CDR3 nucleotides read TGTGCCAGCAGCTTAGGAGGGGGAGGCACCACTGAAGCTTTCTTT. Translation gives CASSLGGGGTTEAFF.

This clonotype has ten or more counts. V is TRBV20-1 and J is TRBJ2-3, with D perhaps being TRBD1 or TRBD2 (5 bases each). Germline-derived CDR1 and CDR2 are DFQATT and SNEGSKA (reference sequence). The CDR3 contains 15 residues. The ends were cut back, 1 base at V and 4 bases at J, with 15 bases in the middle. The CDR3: CSARASPRGADTQYF. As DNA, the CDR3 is TGCAGTGCTAGAGCTAGCCCCCGAGGGGCAGATACGCAGTATTTT.

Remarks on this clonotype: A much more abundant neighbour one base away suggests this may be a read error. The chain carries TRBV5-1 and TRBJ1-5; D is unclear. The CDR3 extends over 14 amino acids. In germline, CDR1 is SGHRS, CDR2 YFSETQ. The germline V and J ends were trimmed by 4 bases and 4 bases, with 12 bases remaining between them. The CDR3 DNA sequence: TGCGCCAGCAGCCTTGATGGGAAGAATCAGCCCCAGCATTTT. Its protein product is CASSLDGKNQPQHF. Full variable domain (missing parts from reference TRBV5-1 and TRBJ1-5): KAGVTQTPRYLIKTRGQQVTLSCSPISGHRSVSWYQQTPGQGLQFLFEYFSETQRNKGNFPGRFSGRQFSNSRSEMNVSTLELGDSALYLCASSLDGKNQPQHFGDGTRLSIL.

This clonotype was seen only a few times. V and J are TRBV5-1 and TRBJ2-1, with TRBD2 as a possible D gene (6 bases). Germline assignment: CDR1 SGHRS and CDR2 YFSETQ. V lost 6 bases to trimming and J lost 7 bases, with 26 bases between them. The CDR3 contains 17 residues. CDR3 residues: CASTKDPAGRGGNEQFF. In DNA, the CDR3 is TGCGCCAGCACCAAAGACCCGGCGGGGAGAGGTGGAAATGAGCAGTTCTTC.

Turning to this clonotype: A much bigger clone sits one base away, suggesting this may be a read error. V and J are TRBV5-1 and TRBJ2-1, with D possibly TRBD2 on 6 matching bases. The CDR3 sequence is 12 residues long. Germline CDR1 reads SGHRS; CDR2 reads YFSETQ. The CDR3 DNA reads TGCGCCAGCAGTGCGGGACCCGGGGAGCGGTTCTTC. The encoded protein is CASSAGPGERFF.

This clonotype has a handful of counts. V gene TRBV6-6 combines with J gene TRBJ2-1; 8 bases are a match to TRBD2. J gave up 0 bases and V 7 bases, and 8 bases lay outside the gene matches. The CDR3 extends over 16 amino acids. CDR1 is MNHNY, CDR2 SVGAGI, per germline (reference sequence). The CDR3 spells CASIPTSVSSYNEQFF. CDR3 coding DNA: TGTGCCAGCATTCCGACTAGCGTGAGCTCCTACAATGAGCAGTTCTTC.

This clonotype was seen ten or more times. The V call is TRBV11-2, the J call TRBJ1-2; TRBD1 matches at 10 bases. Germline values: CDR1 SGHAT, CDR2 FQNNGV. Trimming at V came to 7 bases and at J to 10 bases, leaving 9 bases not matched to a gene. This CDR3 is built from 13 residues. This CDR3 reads CASTGGTGDIYTF. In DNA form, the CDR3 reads TGTGCCAGCACAGGCGGGACAGGGGATATCTACACCTTC.

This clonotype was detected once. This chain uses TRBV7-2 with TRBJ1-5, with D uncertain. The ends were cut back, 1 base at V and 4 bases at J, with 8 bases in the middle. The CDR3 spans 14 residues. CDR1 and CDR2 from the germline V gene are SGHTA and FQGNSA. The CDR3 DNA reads TGTGCCAGCAGCTTAGATTTTTTTAATCAGCCCCAGCATTTT. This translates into CASSLDFFNQPQHF.

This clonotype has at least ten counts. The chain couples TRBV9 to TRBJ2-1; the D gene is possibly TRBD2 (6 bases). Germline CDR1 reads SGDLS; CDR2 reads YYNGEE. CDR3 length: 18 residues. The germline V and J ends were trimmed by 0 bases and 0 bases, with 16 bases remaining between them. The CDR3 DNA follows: TGTGCCAGCAGCGTAGAGGTTAGCGGCCTTATCTCCTACAATGAGCAGTTCTTC. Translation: CASSVEVSGLISYNEQFF.

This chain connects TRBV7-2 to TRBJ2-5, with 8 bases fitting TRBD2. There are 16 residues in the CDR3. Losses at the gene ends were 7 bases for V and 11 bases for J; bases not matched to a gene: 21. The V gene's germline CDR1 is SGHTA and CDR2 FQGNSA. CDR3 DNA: TGTGCCAGCACCGCCAATCTAGGCGGGAGGATGAGTGAGCAGTACTTC. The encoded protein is CASTANLGGRMSEQYF.

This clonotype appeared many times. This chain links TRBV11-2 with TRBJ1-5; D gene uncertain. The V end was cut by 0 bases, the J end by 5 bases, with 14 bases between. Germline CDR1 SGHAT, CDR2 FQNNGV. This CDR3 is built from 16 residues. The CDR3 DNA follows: TGTGCCAGCAGCTTAGAAACCCACCTTTGGGATCAGCCCCAGCATTTT. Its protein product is CASSLETHLWDQPQHF. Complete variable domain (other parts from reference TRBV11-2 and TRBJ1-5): EAGVAQSPRYKIIEKRQSVAFWCNPISGHATLYWYQQILGQGPKLLIQFQNNGVVDDSQLPKDRFSAERLKGVDSTLKIQPAKLEDSAVYLCASSLETHLWDQPQHFGDGTRLSIL.

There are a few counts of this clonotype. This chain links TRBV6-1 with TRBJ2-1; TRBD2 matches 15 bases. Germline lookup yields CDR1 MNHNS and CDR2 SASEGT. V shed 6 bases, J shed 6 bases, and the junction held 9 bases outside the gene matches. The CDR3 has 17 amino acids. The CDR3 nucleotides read TGTGCCAGCAGCAGCTGGACTAGCGGGAGGGCGGGCAATGAGCAGTTCTTC. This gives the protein CASSSWTSGRAGNEQFF.

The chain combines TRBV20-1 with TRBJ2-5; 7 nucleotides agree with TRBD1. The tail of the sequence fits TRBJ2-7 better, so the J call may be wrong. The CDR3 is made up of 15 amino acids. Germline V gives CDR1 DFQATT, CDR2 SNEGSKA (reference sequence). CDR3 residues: CSAEQVQGQGYEQYF. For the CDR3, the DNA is TGCAGTGCCGAACAGGTACAGGGGCAAGGCTACGAGCAGTACTTC.

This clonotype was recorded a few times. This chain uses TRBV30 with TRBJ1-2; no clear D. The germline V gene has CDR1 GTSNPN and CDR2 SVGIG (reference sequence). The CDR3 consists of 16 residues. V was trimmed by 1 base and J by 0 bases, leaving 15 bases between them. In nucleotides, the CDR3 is TGTGCCTGGAGTGATACGGTCCGGGTCTCTAACTATGGCTACACCTTC. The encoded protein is CAWSDTVRVSNYGYTF.

The CDR3 DNA reads TGCGCCAGCAGCCAAGCCGGGACAGGGGCCTCCGAGCAGTACTTC. Translated, it gives CASSQAGTGASEQYF. This chain uses TRBV4-1 with TRBJ2-7; 10 positions match TRBD1. Germline assignment: CDR1 MGHRA and CDR2 YSYEKL. The CDR3 runs to 15 residues. V lost 1 base to trimming and J lost 6 bases; unmatched junction nucleotides: 6.

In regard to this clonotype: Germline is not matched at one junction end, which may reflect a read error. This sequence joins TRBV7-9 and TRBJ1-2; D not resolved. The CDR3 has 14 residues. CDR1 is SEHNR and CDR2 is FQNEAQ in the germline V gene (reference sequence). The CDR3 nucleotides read TGTGCCGGCAGCTTAGTCGGTGGGAACGACGGCTACACCTTC. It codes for CAGSLVGGNDGYTF.

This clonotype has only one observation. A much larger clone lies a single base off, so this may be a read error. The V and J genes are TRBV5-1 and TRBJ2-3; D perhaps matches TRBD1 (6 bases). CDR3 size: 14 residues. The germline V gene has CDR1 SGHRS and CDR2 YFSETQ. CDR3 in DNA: TGCGCCAACAGCATTGGACAGAGCACAGATACGCAGTATTTT. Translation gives CANSIGQSTDTQYF.